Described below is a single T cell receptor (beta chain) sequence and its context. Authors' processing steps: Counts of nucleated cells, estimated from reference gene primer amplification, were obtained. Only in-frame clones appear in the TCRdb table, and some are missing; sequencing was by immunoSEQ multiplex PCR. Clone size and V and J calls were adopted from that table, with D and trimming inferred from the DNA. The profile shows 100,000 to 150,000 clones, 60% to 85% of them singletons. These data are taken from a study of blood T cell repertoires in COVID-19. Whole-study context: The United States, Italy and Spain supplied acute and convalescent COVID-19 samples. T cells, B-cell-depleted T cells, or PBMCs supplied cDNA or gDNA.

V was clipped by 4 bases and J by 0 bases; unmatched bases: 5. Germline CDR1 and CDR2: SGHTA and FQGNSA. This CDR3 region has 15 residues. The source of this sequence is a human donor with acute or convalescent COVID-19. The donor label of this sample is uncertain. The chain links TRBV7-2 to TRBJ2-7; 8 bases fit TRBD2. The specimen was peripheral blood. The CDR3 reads CASSSVLAASYEQYF. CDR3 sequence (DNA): TGTGCCAGCAGCTCGGTACTAGCGGCCTCCTACGAGCAGTACTTC.